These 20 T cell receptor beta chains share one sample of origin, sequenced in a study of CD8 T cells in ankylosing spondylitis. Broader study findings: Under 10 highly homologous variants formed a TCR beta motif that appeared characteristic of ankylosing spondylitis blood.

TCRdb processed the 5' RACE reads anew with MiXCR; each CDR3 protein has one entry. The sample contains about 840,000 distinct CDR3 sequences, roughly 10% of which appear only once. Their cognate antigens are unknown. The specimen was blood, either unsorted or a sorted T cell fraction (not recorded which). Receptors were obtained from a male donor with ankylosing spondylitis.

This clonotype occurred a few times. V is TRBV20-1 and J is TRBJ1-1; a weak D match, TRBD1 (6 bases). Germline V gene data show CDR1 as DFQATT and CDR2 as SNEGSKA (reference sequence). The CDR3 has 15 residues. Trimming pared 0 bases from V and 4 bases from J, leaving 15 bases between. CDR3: CSARDPSGGATEAFF. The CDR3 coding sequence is TGCAGTGCTAGAGACCCCTCGGGGGGCGCCACTGAAGCTTTCTTT.

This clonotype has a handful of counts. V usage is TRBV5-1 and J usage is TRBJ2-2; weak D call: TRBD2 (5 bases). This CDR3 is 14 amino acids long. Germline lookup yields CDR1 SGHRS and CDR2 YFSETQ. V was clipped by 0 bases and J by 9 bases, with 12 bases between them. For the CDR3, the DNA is TGCGCCAGCAGCTTGGGCACGCTCGGGAGGGAGCTGTTTTTT. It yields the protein CASSLGTLGRELFF.

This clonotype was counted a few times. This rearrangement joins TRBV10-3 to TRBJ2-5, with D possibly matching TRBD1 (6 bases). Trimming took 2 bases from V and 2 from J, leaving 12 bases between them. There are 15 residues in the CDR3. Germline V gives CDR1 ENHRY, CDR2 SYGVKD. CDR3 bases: TGTGCCATCAGTGAGACGGCGGACAGTCAAGAGACCCAGTACTTC. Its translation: CAISETADSQETQYF.

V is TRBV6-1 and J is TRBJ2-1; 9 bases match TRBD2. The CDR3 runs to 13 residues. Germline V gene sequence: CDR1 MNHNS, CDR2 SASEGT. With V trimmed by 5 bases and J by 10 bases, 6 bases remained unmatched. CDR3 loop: CASSQREAREQFF. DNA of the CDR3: TGTGCCAGCAGTCAGCGGGAGGCTCGGGAGCAGTTCTTC.

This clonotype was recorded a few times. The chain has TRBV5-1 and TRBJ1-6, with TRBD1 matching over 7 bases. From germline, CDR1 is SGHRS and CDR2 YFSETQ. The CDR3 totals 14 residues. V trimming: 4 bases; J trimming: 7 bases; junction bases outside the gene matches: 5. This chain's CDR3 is CASSGETGNSPLHF. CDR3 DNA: TGCGCCAGCAGCGGTGAGACAGGGAATTCACCCCTCCACTTT.

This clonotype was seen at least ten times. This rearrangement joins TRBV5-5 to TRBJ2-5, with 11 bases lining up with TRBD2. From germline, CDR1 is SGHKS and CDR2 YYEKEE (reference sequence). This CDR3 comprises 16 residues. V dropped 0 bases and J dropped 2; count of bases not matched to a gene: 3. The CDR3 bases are TGTGCCAGCAGCTTGGGGACTAGCGGGCGTCAAGAGACCCAGTACTTC. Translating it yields CASSLGTSGRQETQYF. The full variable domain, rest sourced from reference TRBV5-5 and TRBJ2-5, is DAGVTQSPTHLIKTRGQQVTLRCSPISGHKSVSWYQQVLGQGPQFIFQYYEKEERGRGNFPDRFSARQFPNYSSELNVNALLLGDSALYLCASSLGTSGRQETQYFGPGTRLLVL.

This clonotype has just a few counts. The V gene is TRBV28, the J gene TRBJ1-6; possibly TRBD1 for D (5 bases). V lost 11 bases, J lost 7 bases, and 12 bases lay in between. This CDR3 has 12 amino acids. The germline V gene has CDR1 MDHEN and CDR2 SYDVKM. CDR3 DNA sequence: TGTGCCGGGGGGAGGCGAAATTCACCCCTCCACTTT. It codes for CAGGRRNSPLHF.

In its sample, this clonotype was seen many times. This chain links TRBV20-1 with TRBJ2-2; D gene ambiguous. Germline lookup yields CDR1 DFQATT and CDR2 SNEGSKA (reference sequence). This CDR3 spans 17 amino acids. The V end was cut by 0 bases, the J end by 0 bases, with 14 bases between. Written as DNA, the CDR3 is TGCAGTGCTAGAGATCTAGGAAAGGGATCGAACACCGGGGAGCTGTTTTTT. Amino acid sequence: CSARDLGKGSNTGELFF.

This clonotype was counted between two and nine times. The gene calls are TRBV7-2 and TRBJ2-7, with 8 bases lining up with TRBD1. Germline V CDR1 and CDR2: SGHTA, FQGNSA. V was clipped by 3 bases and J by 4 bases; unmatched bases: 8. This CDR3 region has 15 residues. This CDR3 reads CASSFKSGQVYEQYF. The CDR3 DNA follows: TGTGCCAGCAGCTTTAAGTCGGGACAGGTATACGAGCAGTACTTC.

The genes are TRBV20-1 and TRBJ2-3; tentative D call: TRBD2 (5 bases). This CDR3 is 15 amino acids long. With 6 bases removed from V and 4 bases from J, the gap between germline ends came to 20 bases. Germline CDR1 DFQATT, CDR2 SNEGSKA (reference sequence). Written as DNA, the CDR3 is TGCAGTGCATCTACTAGGACCCTCACCCCAGATACGCAGTATTTT. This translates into CSASTRTLTPDTQYF.

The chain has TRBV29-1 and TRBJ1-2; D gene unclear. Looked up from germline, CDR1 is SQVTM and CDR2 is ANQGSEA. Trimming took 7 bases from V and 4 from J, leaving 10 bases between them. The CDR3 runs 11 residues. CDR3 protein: CSGDWIYGYTF. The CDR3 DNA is TGCAGCGGCGACTGGATCTATGGCTACACCTTC.

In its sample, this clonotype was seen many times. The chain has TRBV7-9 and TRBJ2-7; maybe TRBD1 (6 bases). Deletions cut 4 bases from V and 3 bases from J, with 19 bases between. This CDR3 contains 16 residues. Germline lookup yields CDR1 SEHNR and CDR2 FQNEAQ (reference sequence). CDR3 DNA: TGTGCCAGCAGCTCTACCCGGACAGCCCTATTCTACGAGCAGTACTTC. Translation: CASSSTRTALFYEQYF.

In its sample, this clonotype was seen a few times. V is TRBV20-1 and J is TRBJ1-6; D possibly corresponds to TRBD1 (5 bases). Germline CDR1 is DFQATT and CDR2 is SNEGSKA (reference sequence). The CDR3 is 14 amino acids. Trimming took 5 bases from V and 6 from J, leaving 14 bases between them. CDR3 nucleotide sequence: TGCAGTGCTCCTCCGGACACACCTAATTCACCCCTCCACTTT. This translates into CSAPPDTPNSPLHF.

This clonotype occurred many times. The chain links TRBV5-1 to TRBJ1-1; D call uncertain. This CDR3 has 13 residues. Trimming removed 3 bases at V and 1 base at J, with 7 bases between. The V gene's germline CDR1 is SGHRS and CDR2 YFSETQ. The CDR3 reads CASSSGTNTEAFF. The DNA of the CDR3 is TGCGCCAGCAGCTCGGGCACGAACACTGAAGCTTTCTTT.

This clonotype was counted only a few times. This CDR3 reads CAEGGGTFNEQFF. The CDR3 DNA reads TGTGCCGAAGGCGGCGGTACCTTCAATGAGCAGTTCTTC. V and J are TRBV28 and TRBJ2-1; D remains ambiguous. This CDR3 has 13 residues. Germline V gene sequence: CDR1 MDHEN, CDR2 SYDVKM. Trimming shortened V by 11 bases and J by 6 bases, and 17 bases separated the two germline ends. The variable domain in full, completed from reference TRBV28 and TRBJ2-1, reads DVKVTQSSRYLVKRTGEKVFLECVQDMDHENMFWYRQDPGLGLRLIYFSYDVKMKEKGDIPEGYSVSREKKERFSLILESASTNQTSMYLCAEGGGTFNEQFFGPGTRLTVL.

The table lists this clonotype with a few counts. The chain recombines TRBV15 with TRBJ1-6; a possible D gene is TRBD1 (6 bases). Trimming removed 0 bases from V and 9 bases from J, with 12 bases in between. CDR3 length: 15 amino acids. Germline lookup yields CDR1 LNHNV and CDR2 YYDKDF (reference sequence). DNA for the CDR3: TGTGCCACCAGCAGAGATAGTCAGGGGATTTCACCCCTCCACTTT. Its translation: CATSRDSQGISPLHF.

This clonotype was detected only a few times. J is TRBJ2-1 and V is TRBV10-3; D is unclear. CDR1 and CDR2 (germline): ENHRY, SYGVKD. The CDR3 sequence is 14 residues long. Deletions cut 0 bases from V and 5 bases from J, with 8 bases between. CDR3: CAISESGVDNEQFF. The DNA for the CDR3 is TGTGCCATCAGTGAGTCTGGAGTAGACAATGAGCAGTTCTTC.

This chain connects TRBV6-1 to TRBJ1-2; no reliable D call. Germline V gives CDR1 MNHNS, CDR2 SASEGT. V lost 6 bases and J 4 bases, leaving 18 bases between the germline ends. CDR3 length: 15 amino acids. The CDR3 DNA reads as TGTGCCAGCAGGGTCAGGAGCACCGAACTCTATGGCTACACCTTC. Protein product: CASRVRSTELYGYTF.

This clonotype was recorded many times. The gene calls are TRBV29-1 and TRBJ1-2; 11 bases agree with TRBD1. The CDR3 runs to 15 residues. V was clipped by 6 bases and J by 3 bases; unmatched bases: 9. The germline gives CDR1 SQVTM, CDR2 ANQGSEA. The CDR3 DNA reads TGCAGCGTCGGGTTGGACAGGGGGCTCGACTATGGCTACACCTTC. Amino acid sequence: CSVGLDRGLDYGYTF.

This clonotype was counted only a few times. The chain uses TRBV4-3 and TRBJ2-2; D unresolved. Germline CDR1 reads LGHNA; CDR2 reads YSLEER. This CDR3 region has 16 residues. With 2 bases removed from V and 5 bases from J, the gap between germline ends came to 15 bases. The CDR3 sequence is CASSQQIRAGTGELFF. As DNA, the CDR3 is TGCGCCAGCAGCCAACAGATAAGGGCCGGGACCGGGGAGCTGTTTTTT.